This TCR beta chain is from a study of immune evolution from preneoplasia to lung adenocarcinoma. For the study at large: HLA loss of heterozygosity: around 6.5% AIS, roughly 15% MIA, about 31% ADC, none AAH. Regarding the study as a whole: Clonality was highest in normal lung, lower in later-stage lesions apparently.

Clones were read by immunoSEQ multiplex PCR, and TCRdb kept only the in-frame ones, dropping some. The sample lists roughly 15,000 clones, roughly 85% occurring once. Each case's diagnosis was confirmed by two pathologists on H&E. The V segment lost 1 base and the J segment 6 bases; nucleotides outside the gene matches: 1. Germline CDR1 reads GTSNPN; CDR2 reads SVGIG (reference sequence). This CDR3 has 12 amino acids. To note about this clone: Its antigen remains unidentified.

This rearrangement joins TRBV30 to TRBJ2-7, with 9 bases that match TRBD1. Sequencing was carried out using FFPE lung adenocarcinoma in situ tissue. This sequence was found in a donor at least 70 years old with lung adenocarcinoma. The DNA of the CDR3 is TGTGCCTGGAGTGCGGACAGGGGCGAGCAGTACTTC. This sequence encodes CAWSADRGEQYF. Full variable domain (outside the CDR3, taken from reference TRBV30 and TRBJ2-7): SQTIHQWPATLVQPVGSPLSLECTVEGTSNPNLYWYRQAAGRGLQLLFYSVGIGQISSEVPQNLSASRPQDRQFILSSKKLLLSDSGFYLCAWSADRGEQYFGPGTRLTVT.